These 3 T cell receptor beta chains were sequenced from one sample in a study of T cells in localized non-small cell lung cancer. Only in-frame clones appear in the TCRdb table, and some are missing; sequencing was by immunoSEQ multiplex PCR. The sample contains some 82,000 clones, 80% of which appear only once. The source was PBMCs, collected before any cancer treatment. The receptors originated from a man between 35 and 75 years old with stage II squamous cell lung carcinoma.

The chain couples TRBV4-3 to TRBJ1-5; tentatively, D is TRBD1 (5 bases). The CDR3 contains 14 residues. V was pared by 4 bases and J by 1 base, with 8 bases between. In germline, CDR1 is LGHNA, CDR2 YSLEER. The CDR3 reads CASSPRTSNQPQHF. The CDR3 nucleotides are TGCGCCAGCAGCCCCCGGACAAGCAATCAGCCCCAGCATTTT.

In this sample, this clone turned up many times. The chain uses TRBV5-1 and TRBJ2-1; TRBD1 matches 11 bases. Unmatched junction bases numbered 10, after V lost 2 bases and J lost 0 bases. This CDR3 comprises 19 residues. CDR1 and CDR2 from the germline V gene are SGHRS and YFSETQ. The CDR3, as DNA: TGCGCCAGCAGCTTTCGTGGACAGGGGGCCACTCCCTCCTACAATGAGCAGTTCTTC. Encoded protein: CASSFRGQGATPSYNEQFF.

This sequence joins TRBV27 and TRBJ2-1; D call uncertain. This CDR3 spans 13 amino acids. V was clipped by 3 bases and J by 5 bases, with 8 bases between them. The V gene's germline CDR1 is MNHEY and CDR2 SMNVEV (reference sequence). Written as DNA, the CDR3 is TGTGCCAGCAGTTTCCGCTTTGACAATGAGCAGTTCTTC. Translated, it gives CASSFRFDNEQFF.